This passage covers 12 T cell receptor beta chains from one sample sequenced in a study of cytomegalovirus exposure and HLA in healthy donors. Both 60 Vbeta primers and 13 Jbeta primers went into the PCR. Some clones are missing from TCRdb's copy, which holds only in-frame ones; the method was immunoSEQ multiplex PCR. The sample includes over 30,000 clones, about two thirds seen only once; the top ten take about a tenth. The sample was PBMCs. These receptor sequences come from a man between 40 and 49 years old in good health and CMV-seropositive.

The chain joins TRBV15 to TRBJ1-2; D uncertain. This CDR3 has 15 residues. The germline V gene encodes CDR1 LNHNV and CDR2 YYDKDF (reference sequence). V gave up 0 bases and J gave up 2 bases, with 10 bases separating them. The CDR3 loop reads CATSRDYGINYGYTF. Here the CDR3 DNA reads TGTGCCACCAGCAGAGATTACGGTATAAACTATGGCTACACCTTC.

The chain carries TRBV29-1 and TRBJ2-3, with D uncertain. Germline V CDR1 and CDR2: SQVTM, ANQGSEA. Trimming took off 6 bases at V and 1 base at J, with 2 bases between the two ends. The CDR3 runs to 10 residues. This CDR3 is CSVGTDTQYF. CDR3 DNA sequence: TGCAGCGTCGGCACAGATACGCAGTATTTT.

The gene calls are TRBV7-9 and TRBJ2-7; D unresolved. The CDR3 sequence is 11 residues long. V was clipped by 3 bases and J by 6 bases, with 6 bases between them. Germline CDR1 reads SEHNR; CDR2 reads FQNEAQ (reference sequence). The DNA for the CDR3 is TGTGCCAGCAGCTTCTCTCGCGAGCAGTACTTC. It translates to CASSFSREQYF.

The rearrangement uses TRBV7-8 and TRBJ1-3, with D tentatively TRBD1 (5 bases). Per the germline V gene, CDR1 is SGHVS and CDR2 is FQNEAQ. This CDR3 is built from 19 residues. The V end was cut by 4 bases, the J end by 4 bases, with 26 bases between. The CDR3: CASSWTMIRSDIEGNTIYF. The CDR3 nucleotides read TGTGCCAGCAGCTGGACCATGATCAGGTCGGACATAGAAGGAAACACCATATATTTT.

The gene calls are TRBV4-1 and TRBJ2-5; TRBD1 is a possible D gene (6 bases). The CDR3 totals 17 residues. Trimming left V 4 bases short and J 0 bases short, with 18 bases between. Germline V lookup: CDR1 MGHRA, CDR2 YSYEKL. CDR3 sequence reads: CASSLYPPGQNQETQYF. The CDR3 nucleotides read TGCGCCAGCAGCCTCTACCCGCCCGGACAGAACCAAGAGACCCAGTACTTC.

The chain uses TRBV6-1 and TRBJ1-1; D unclear. CDR1 is MNHNS, CDR2 SASEGT, per germline. The CDR3 loop spans 13 amino acids. The ends were cut back, 6 bases at V and 1 base at J, with 9 bases in the middle. The CDR3 region has the DNA TGTGCCAGCAGGCTGGACTGGAACACTGAAGCTTTCTTT. It specifies CASRLDWNTEAFF.

This clone was counted once. V usage is TRBV5-6 and J usage is TRBJ2-5; 12 positions agree with TRBD1. The end of the DNA fits TRBJ2-7 better, so the J call may be wrong. In germline, CDR1 is SGHDT, CDR2 YYEEEE. CDR3 length: 13 amino acids. This chain's CDR3 is CASSRDRGHEQYF. The CDR3 DNA reads as TGTGCCAGCAGCAGGGACAGGGGGCACGAGCAGTACTTC.

The sample holds a few counts of this clone. V gene TRBV6-1 combines with J gene TRBJ1-1, with D possibly matching TRBD1 (6 bases). Trimming took 6 bases from V and 5 from J, leaving 16 bases between them. The CDR3 is 14 residues long. The germline V gene encodes CDR1 MNHNS and CDR2 SASEGT. The CDR3 bases are TGTGCCAGCAGCCTACAGGGTTTCGGGACTGAAGCTTTCTTT. It codes for CASSLQGFGTEAFF.

J is TRBJ2-4 and V is TRBV5-6; D is perhaps TRBD1 (7 bases). The CDR3 sequence is 18 residues long. CDR1 and CDR2 (germline): SGHDT, YYEEEE. Trimming cost V 3 bases and J 8 bases, with 27 bases left between them. CDR3 region: CASSSRSGVQGGTDIQYF. As DNA, the CDR3 is TGTGCCAGCAGCTCCAGGTCGGGAGTGCAGGGGGGAACAGACATTCAGTACTTC.

This chain connects TRBV29-1 to TRBJ2-3, with a weak D call TRBD2 (5 bases). Trimming cost V 6 bases and J 6 bases, with 13 bases left between them. This CDR3 has 12 amino acids. Per germline, CDR1 SQVTM and CDR2 ANQGSEA. CDR3 residues: CSVRTSGDTQYF. The DNA of the CDR3 is TGCAGCGTCCGGACCTCGGGGGATACGCAGTATTTT.

V usage is TRBV9 and J usage is TRBJ2-7; 9 bases are a match to TRBD2. V lost 3 bases to trimming and J lost 4 bases; unmatched junction nucleotides: 8. CDR1 and CDR2 (germline): SGDLS, YYNGEE. The CDR3 is 15 amino acids. The DNA of the CDR3 is TGTGCCAGCAGCGAGGCGGCGGGGGGGCAGTACGAGCAGTACTTC. The encoded protein is CASSEAAGGQYEQYF.

V is TRBV6-1 and J is TRBJ2-7; weak D call: TRBD2 (7 bases). The length of the CDR3 is 14 residues. The germline gives CDR1 MNHNS, CDR2 SASEGT. Deletions cut 0 bases from V and 2 bases from J, with 8 bases between. CDR3 region: CASSEAGGPYEQYF. As DNA, the CDR3 is TGTGCCAGCAGTGAAGCGGGGGGGCCCTACGAGCAGTACTTC.